Given below is one T cell receptor beta chain in context. This clonotype was detected many times. Its antigen remains undetermined. The sample holds no much larger clone one base away, and base qualities are not on file. Clipping removes 0 bases from V and 2 bases from J, with 4 as the unmatched junction base count. The CDR3 spans 15 residues, from the cysteine through the phenylalanine. The read is trimmed to its CDR3 DNA, 45 bases read in frame from base 1. The germline V gene encodes CDR1 SGDLS and CDR2 YYNGEE. The TCR beta CDR3 regions were amplified from RNA transcripts. A first-round RT-PCR of the TCR CDR3 used the HTBI primer set with the Qiagen OneStep RT-PCR kit. The libraries were constructed in a second round of multiplex PCR and then size-selected and purified. Libraries were sequenced paired-end with 100 bp reads on an Illumina HiSeq2000. The published analysis was carried out like this. SOAPnuke was used to process the raw data, removing reads that contained adapters or uncalled bases, had a mean Phred below 15, or lacked an exact match to the constant primer or identifier. COPE v1.2.5 was used to merge the high-quality paired reads, and each unique nucleotide sequence was defined as a clonotype. Clonotypes were aligned to IMGT TRBV, TRBD and TRBJ reference segments using MiTCR v1.1. The analysis was restricted to V-J combinations with a frequency above 0.0001, which together covered over 99% of the repertoires. The TCS score was defined as the ratio of F50 (clonal expansion) to E x V (chaos), calculated using BLOSUM62-based TCRdist between CDR3 peptides within each V-J. Welch's t-statistics and random forest reduced 514 V-J features to 13, which were used in a naive Bayes classifier (R e1071). Thyroid-blood repertoire similarity was quantified with the Morisita-Horn index. The raw public data were reprocessed by TCRdb itself: fastp quality trimming at Q25, MiXCR clonotype calling, in-frame beta chains only. Rows matching on CDR3 protein sequence are summarized as one entry with the most common DNA and genes. Here the V and J calls rest on TCRdb's processing, not on the authors' analysis. A total of roughly 570,000 distinct CDR3 sequences appear in this sample, under 60% of them only once. More than 7.5% of the sample comes from the top ten.

This record belongs to a study of T cells in Graves' hyperthyroidism and ophthalmopathy (dated by TCRdb to between 2017 and 2020). Some background on the complete study: A discovery cohort of about 95 patients, fewer than 50 with Graves' ophthalmopathy and approximately 55 with stable Graves' hyperthyroidism, was used to find distinguishing TCR V-J signatures. Whether ophthalmopathy could be predicted prospectively was tested in an independent validation cohort made up of about 20 hyperthyroidism patients plus 17 patients who later progressed to ophthalmopathy. The approximately 95 discovery patients were divided at random into training and test sets in a 7:3 ratio. In addition, the study compared T-cell repertoires in thyroid tissue and in blood from a handful of Graves' hyperthyroidism patients. After blood sampling, hyperthyroidism patients were treated with methimazole at a starting dose of 30 mg daily, and ophthalmopathy patients were treated with high-dose intravenous methylprednisolone. The paper describes TCR Vbeta CDR3 sequencing of 140 or so peripheral blood samples, made up of around 41 ophthalmopathy patients, over 70 hyperthyroidism patients and 17 progressor patients.

Graves' hyperthyroidism was defined as stable when no progression to ophthalmopathy occurred over 18 months of follow-up. Hyperthyroidism patients were newly diagnosed, had a disease duration of under 2 months, and were aged 18 to 65 years. Any patient with an uncontrolled infection, another autoimmune disease, pregnancy or lactation was excluded. Diagnoses were based on clinical symptoms, serum thyroxine and TRAb, thyroid ultrasound and orbital computed tomography. Trizol reagent was used to extract total RNA, and RNA quality was then checked on an Agilent 2100 Bioanalyzer. The paper's findings and limits, for the study overall: Most expanded thyroid clonotypes (frequency above 0.001) were also found in blood, which suggests that blood repertoires may mirror thyroid immune responses. Ophthalmopathy was separated from stable hyperthyroidism by a 13 V-J signature model, with around 88% sensitivity and about 81% specificity obtained in cross-validation and 80%/75% obtained in testing. In validation, progression to ophthalmopathy was predicted by the model with nearly 71% sensitivity and 72% to 85% specificity, a median of about 6.4 months before onset. Sample size was not statistically predetermined, and investigators were not blinded to group allocation.

The sequence derives from a woman aged 18-29 years with Graves' hyperthyroidism. The rearranged chain carries TRBV9 and TRBJ2-7, and TRBD1 matches 8 of the central bases. The sequenced sample consisted of peripheral blood or thyroid tissue (not recorded which). The DNA is as follows: TGTGCCAGCAGCGTAGGAGGACAGGGTACCTACGAGCAGTACTTC. Its protein is CASSVGGQGTYEQYF.